One T cell receptor (beta chain) is described in this entry. The target antigen is unknown. Compared with germline, one end of the junction differs, possibly owing to a read error. These data are taken from a study of blood T cells in healthy people across ages. Points from the study as a whole: Changes in expanded clonotypes were possibly confounded, as the CMV status of donors was unknown.

The length of the CDR3 is 15 residues. Per the germline V gene, CDR1 is DFQATT and CDR2 is SNEGSKA (reference sequence). Those donating, healthy Caucasian individuals from Russia, were aged roughly 6 to 90. Each sample used at least 6 million PBMCs. Primed by a sample-barcoded 5' primer and a J-beta primer mix, a second PCR proceeded for roughly 7 to 11 cycles. Each cDNA molecule, via a template-switch adaptor with 12 random nucleotides, was tagged. TCRdb processed the 5' RACE reads anew with MiXCR; each CDR3 protein has one entry. The data hold 700,000 to 850,000 distinct CDR3 sequences, with 40% to 65% observed a single time.

V gene TRBV20-1 combines with J gene TRBJ2-7, with 9 positions matching TRBD2. This clonotype was obtained from an elderly man in good health. Sequenced: blood. Here the CDR3 reads CSTRVLAGRAREQYF. For the CDR3, the DNA is TGCAGTACTAGGGTCCTAGCGGGGCGGGCGAGGGAGCAGTACTTC.